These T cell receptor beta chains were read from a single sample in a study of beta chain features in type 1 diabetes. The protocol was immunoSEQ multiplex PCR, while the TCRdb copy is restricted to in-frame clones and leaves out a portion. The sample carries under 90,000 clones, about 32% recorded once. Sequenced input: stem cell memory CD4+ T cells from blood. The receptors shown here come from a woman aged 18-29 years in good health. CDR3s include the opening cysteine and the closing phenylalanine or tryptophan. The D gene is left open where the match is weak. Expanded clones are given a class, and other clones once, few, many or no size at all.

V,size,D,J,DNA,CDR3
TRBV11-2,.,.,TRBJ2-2,TGTGCCAGCAGCCCGGGACATAACACCGGGGAGCTGTTTTTT,CASSPGHNTGELFF
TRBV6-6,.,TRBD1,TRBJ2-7,TGTGCCAGCAGTCCTACCGGGACAGCATATTCCTACGAGCAGTACTTC,CASSPTGTAYSYEQYF
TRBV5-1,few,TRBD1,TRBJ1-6,TGCGCCAGCGCCACAGGGGAAAATTCACCCCTCCACTTT,CASATGENSPLHF
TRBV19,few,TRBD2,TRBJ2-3,TGTGCCAGTAGTATAACTAGCGGGAGGCAAGATACGCAGTATTTT,CASSITSGRQDTQYF
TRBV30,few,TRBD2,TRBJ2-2,TGTGCCCGGACTAGTTTCAGCGGGGAGCTGTTTTTT,CARTSFSGELFF
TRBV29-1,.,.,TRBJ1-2,TGCAGCGTCCACGGAAGGGGCTATGGCTACACCTTC,CSVHGRGYGYTF
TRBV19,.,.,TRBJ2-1,TGTGCCAGTAGTCCCCAAAGGAGCTCCTACAATGAGCAGTTCTTC,CASSPQRSSYNEQFF
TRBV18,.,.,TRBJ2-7,TGTGCCAGCTCACCACAGGAGGGATCACTCTACGAGCAGTACTTC,CASSPQEGSLYEQYF
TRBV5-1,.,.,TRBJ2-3,TGCGCCAGCAGCTTGGCCCCTTATACGCAGTATTTT,CASSLAPYTQYF
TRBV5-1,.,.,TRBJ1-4,TGCGCCAGCAGCGGGGGGAAAAAAGAAAAACTGTTTTTT,CASSGGKKEKLFF
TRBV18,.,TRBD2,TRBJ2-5,TGTGCCAGCTCACCACCAACTAGCGGGGGTCCCGGGGAGACCCAGTACTTC,CASSPPTSGGPGETQYF
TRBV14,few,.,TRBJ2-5,TGTGCCAGCAGCCAAGTAGGACAGACCTTCCAAGAGACCCAGTACTTC,CASSQVGQTFQETQYF
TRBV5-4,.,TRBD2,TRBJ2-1,TGTGCCAGCAGGGCCGGGGGGAGCTCCTACAATGAGCAGTTCTTC,CASRAGGSSYNEQFF
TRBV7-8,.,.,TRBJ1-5,TGTGCCAGCAGCTTAGTGGGGGGGGACCAGCCCCAGCATTTT,CASSLVGGDQPQHF
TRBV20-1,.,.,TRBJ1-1,TGCAGTGCTAGAGGGGGTTCGGGGACTTTCTTT,CSARGGSGTFF
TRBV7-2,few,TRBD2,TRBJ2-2,TGTGCCAGCAGCTTACGGGAGCGGGGGAACACCGGGGAGCTGTTTTTT,CASSLRERGNTGELFF
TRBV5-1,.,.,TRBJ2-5,TGCGCCAGCAGCCCCAGACTGCGGGACCAAGAGACCCAGTACTTC,CASSPRLRDQETQYF
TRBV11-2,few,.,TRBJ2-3,TGTGCCAGCAGCTTAGAGGGTTCCTTGACTGGCACAGATACGCAGTATTTT,CASSLEGSLTGTDTQYF
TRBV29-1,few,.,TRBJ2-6,TGCAGCGTTGGACAGAGCTCTGGGGCCAACGTCCTGACTTTC,CSVGQSSGANVLTF
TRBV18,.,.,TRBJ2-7,TGTGCCAGCTCACCCGGTAGGACGGGGGACGGAGTATACGAGCAGTACTTC,CASSPGRTGDGVYEQYF
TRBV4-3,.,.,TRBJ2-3,TGCGCCAGCAGCCAAGACCCGGGGAGTAGCACAGATACGCAGTATTTT,CASSQDPGSSTDTQYF
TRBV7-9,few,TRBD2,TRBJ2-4,TGTGCCAGCAGCTCCGGACTAGCGGGAAGGGGCATTCAGTACTTC,CASSSGLAGRGIQYF
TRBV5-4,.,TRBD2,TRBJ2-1,TGTGCCAGCAGCTGGACTAGCGGGAGCCTATACAATGAGCAGTTCTTC,CASSWTSGSLYNEQFF
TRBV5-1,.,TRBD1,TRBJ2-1,TGCGCCAGCAGCTTAACTACAGGGGTGCCCTTGAATGAGCAGTTCTTC,CASSLTTGVPLNEQFF
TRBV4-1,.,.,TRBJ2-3,TGCGCCAGCAGCCAAATTGGACTCCAGAGGTCAGATACGCAGTATTTT,CASSQIGLQRSDTQYF
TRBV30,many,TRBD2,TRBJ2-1,TGTGCCTGGACCCGACTAGCGGGAGGCCATGAGCAGTTCTTC,CAWTRLAGGHEQFF
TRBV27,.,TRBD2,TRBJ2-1,TGTGCCAGCAGTTTCCAGCGGGAAGGTAATGAGCAGTTCTTC,CASSFQREGNEQFF
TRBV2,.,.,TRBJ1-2,TGTGCCAGCAGCGAGGGGTCGAGGGGGTATGGCTACACCTTC,CASSEGSRGYGYTF
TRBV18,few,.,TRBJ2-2,TGTGCCAGCTCACCAGCACAGGGATACACCGGGGAGCTGTTTTTT,CASSPAQGYTGELFF